The T cell receptor (beta chain) described here comes from a study of T cells in Graves' hyperthyroidism and ophthalmopathy. The source material, RNA transcripts, was used to amplify TCR beta CDR3 regions. A first-round RT-PCR of the TCR CDR3 used the HTBI primer set. One entry per CDR3 protein results from TCRdb running MiXCR on the multiplex PCR reads. This table has 450,000 to 700,000 distinct CDR3 sequences, around 45% appearing once. Looked up from germline, CDR1 is SGHTA and CDR2 is FQGTGA. Trimming took off 5 bases at V and 2 bases at J, with 13 bases between the two ends. The CDR3 spans 14 residues. This clonotype was recorded only once. Stable Graves' hyperthyroidism denoted no ophthalmopathy progression over 18 months. The hyperthyroidism was newly diagnosed and had lasted under 2 months; the patients were aged 18 to 65. Exclusions: uncontrolled infection, other autoimmune disease, pregnancy, lactation.

The specimen sequenced was peripheral blood or thyroid tissue (not recorded which). The chain recombines TRBV7-3 with TRBJ2-7, with a possible D match to TRBD1 (5 bases). This TCR derives from a woman between 18 and 29 years old with Graves' hyperthyroidism. The CDR3 region has the DNA TGTGCCAGCAGCCCACCCGACAGCGCCTACGAGCAGTACTTC. Protein product: CASSPPDSAYEQYF.